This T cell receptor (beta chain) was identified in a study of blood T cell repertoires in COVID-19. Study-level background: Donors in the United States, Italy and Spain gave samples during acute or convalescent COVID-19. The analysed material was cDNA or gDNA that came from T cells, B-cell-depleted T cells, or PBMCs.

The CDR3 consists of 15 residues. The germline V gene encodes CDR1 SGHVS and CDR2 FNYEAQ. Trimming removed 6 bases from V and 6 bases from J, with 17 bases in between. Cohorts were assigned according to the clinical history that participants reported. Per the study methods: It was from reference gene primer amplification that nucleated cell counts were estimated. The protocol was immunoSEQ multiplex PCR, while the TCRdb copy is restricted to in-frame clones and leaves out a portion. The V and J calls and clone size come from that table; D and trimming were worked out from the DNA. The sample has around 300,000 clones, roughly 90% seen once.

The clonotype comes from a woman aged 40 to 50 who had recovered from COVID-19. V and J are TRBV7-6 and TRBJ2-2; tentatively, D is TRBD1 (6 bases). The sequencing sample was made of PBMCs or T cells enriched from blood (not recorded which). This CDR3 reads CASRYRVGGSGELFF. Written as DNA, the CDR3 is TGTGCCAGCAGGTACAGGGTTGGAGGATCCGGGGAGCTGTTTTTT.